This TCR beta chain came from a study of CD8+CD57+ T cells in acquired aplastic anemia. Across the whole study: The mean DNA yield obtained from sorted CD4+ and CD8+ cells came to roughly 3 ug.

TCR beta VDJ combinations and CDR3 sequences were profiled from genomic DNA. Each CDR3 protein is one row after TCRdb ran MiXCR on the reads. The sample lists approximately 250,000 distinct CDR3 sequences, around 82% seen once, with 40% to 55% in the top ten. With respect to this clonotype: What it recognizes is unknown. The CDR3 carries no conserved terminal phenylalanine or tryptophan, so it likely arises from a read error. The limits of the CDR3 on the DNA are not certain, so only TCRdb's listed CDR3 is given.

The CDR3 totals 13 residues, both ends included. Germline CDR1 reads SGHVS; CDR2 reads FQNEAQ. Regarding the study as a whole: Under 35 was the count of CD8+ CDR3 sequences that patients shared with controls. Patients and healthy controls showed no significant CD8+ Simpson's diversity difference.

Patients who underwent sequencing had shown CD8+CD57+ cell expansion by flow cytometry. Every patient presented with severe acquired aplastic anemia. This sequence joins TRBV7-8 and TRBJ2-1. This TCR was sampled from a human donor with aplastic anemia. The specimen sequenced was sorted CD4+, CD8+, or CD8+CD57+ T cells (not recorded which) from PBMCs. This chain's CDR3 is CASSFGVTGGPYY.